The sample holds a few counts of the clone carrying this TCR beta chain. The sample's time point: longitudinal time-point 1 (baseline). The CDR3 sequence is 14 residues long. Germline CDR1 reads MNHNS; CDR2 reads SASEGT. J gave up 0 bases and V 8 bases, and 5 bases lay outside the gene matches. This sample was included in a study of neurological immune-mediated disorders. The cDNA was generated by 5'RACE with 10-nucleotide random UMIs. TCRdb independently ran MiXCR on the 5' RACE reads; one entry per CDR3 protein. The data hold tens of thousands of distinct CDR3 sequences, with about 10% observed a single time.

The sample comprised PBMCs. The sequence derives from a male donor with HTLV-1-associated myelopathy (HAM/TSP). This rearrangement joins TRBV6-1 to TRBJ2-3; 7 nucleotides agree with TRBD2. The CDR3: CASGGTISTDTQYF. DNA of the CDR3: TGTGCCAGCGGGGGGACTATCAGCACAGATACGCAGTATTTT.